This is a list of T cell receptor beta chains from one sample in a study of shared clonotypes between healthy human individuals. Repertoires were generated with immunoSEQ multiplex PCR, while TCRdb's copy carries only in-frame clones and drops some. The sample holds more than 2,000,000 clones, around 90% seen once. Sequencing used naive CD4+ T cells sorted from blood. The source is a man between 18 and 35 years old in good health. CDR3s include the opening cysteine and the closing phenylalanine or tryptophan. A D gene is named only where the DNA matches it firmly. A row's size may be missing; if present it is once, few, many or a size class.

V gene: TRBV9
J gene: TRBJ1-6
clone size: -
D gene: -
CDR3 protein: CASSGGGGTTEPLHF

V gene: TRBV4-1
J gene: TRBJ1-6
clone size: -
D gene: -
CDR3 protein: CASSPLGGSASPLHF

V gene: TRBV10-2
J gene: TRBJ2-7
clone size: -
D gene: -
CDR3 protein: CASRSGGAYEQYF

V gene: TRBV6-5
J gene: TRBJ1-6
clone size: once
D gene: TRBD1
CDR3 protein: CASRPGQIYNSPLHF

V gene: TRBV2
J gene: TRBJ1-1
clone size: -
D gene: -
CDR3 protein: CASSELGSGAFF

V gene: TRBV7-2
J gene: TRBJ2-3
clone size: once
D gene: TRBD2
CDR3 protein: CASSHLAGGPDTQYF

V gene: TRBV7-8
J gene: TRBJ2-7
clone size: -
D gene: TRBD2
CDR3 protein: CASSSLAGGTYEQYF

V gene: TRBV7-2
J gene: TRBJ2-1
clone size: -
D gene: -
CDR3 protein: CASSLEGTNSYNEQFF

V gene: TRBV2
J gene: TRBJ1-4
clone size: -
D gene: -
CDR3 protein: CASSESHATNEKLFF

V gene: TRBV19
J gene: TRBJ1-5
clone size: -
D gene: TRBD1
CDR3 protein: CASSSPGGGNQPQHF

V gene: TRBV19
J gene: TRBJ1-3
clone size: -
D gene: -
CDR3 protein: CASSALPGNTIYF

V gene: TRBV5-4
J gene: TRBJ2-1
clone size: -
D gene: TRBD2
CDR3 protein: CASSKGLAGSSYNEQFF

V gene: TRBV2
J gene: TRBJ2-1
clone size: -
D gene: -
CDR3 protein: CASKGGSSYNEQFF

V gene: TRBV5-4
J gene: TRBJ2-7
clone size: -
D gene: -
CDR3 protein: CASSLPIGEQYF

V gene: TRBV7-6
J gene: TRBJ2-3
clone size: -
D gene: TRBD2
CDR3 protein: CASSLAAPISGTSGGGRYF

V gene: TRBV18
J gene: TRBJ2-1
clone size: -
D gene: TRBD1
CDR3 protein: CASSPPLDRGYNEQFF

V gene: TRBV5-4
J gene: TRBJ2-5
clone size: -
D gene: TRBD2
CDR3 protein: CASSLRLAQETQYF

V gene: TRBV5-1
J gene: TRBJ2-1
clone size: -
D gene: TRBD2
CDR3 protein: CASTPTGGGPYYNEQFF

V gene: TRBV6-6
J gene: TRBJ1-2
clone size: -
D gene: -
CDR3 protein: CASRETGGKTLYGYTF

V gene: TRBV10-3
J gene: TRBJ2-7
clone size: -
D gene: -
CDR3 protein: CAISALGRNEQYF

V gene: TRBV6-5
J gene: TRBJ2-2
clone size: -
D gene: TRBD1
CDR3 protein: CASSQDRGPGELFF

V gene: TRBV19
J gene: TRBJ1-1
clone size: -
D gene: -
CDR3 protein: CASSMSSNTEAFF

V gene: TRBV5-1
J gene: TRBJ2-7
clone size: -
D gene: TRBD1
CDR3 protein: CASSQGQGPYEQYF

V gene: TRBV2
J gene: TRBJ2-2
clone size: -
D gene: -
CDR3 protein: CASKIGKANTGELFF

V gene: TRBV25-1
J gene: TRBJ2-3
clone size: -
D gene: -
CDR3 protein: CASSVLQGPGDTQYF

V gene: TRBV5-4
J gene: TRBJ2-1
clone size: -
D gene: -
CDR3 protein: CASSRGLASYNEQFF

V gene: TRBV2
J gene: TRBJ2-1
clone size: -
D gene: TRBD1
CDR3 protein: CASSVAGGNEQFF

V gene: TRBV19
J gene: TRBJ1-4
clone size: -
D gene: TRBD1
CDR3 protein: CASTDRVGEKLFF

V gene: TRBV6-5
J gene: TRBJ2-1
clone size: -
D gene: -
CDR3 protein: CASTTLGASYNEQFF

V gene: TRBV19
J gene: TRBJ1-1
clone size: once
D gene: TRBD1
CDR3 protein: CASSADRGRNTEAFF

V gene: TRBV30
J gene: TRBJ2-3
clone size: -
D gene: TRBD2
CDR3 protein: CAWRGLGLRTDTQYF

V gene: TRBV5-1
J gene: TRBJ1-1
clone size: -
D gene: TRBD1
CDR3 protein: CASRITGQGTEAFF

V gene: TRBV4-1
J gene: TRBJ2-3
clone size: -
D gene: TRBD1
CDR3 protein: CASSQERTRQGVADTQYF

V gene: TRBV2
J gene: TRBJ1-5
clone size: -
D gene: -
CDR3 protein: CASSERQGGNQPQHF

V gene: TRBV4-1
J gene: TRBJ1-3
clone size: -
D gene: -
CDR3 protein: CASSQEGTYGNTIYF

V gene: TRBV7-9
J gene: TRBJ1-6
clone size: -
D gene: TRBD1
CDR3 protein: CASSPEATGGNSPLHF

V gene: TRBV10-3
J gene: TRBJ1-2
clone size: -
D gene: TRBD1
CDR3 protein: CAVPMTGPNYGYTF

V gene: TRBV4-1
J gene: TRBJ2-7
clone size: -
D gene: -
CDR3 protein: CASSQDMGESSYEQYF

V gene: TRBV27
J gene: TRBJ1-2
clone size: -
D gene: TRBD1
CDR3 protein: CATGRGDSYGYTF

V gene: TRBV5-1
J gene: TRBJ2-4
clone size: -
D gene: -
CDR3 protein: CASSPSGATKNIQYF

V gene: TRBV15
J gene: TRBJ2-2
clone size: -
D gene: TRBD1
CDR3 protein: CATSRDRAGELFF

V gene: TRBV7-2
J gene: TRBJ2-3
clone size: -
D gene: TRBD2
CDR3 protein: CASSLNLPSAGGGTQYF

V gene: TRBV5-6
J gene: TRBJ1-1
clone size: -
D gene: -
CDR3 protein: CASSLAGLEAFF